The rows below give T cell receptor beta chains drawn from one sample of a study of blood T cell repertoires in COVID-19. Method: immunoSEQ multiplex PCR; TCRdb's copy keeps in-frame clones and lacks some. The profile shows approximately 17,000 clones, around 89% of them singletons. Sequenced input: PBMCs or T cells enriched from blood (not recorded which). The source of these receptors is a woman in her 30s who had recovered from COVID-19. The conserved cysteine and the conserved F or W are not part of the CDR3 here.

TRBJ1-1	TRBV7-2	ASSLDPGPEAF
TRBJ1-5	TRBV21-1	ASSKALWTGGNQPQH
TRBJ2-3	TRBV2	ASSENGGGPSTDTQY
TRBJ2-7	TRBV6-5	ASSQDSGGSYEQY
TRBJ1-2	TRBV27	ASRDRDRGDYGYT
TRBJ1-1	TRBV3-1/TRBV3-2	ASSPLRGDTEAF
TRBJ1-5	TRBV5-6	ASSFKGVGNQPQH
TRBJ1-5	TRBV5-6	ASSLGQGDQPQH
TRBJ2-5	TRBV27	ASSSQGTQETQY
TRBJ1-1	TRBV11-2	ASSLEEQGAAF
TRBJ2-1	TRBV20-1	SALTQPEQF
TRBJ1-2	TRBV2	ASRNSGTGYGYT
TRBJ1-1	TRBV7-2	ASSSGTANTEAF
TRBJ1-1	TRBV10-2	ASSETATGPNTEAF
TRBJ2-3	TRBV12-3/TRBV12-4	ASRSPRTYTQY
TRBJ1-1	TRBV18	ASSPDEVATEAF
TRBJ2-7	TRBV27	ASSKADEQY
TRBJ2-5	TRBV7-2	ASSVSGGVGETQY
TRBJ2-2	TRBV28	ASSFGGTNTGELF
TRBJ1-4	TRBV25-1	ASSAPLGAYREKLF
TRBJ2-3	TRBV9	ASSDRGLAPEQY
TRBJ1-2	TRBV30	AWSVAGNYGYT
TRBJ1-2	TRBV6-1	ASSEFRTGDGYT
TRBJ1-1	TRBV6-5	ASSYSSPLAF
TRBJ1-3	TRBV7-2	ASSPAGPGNTIY
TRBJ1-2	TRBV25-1	ASSERQGYGYT
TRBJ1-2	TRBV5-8	ASSLYSGPNYGYT
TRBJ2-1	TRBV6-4	ASSELAGAFNEQF
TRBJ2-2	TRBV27	ASRAETRGLTGELF
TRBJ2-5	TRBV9	ASSGGLAGQETQY
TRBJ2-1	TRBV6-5	ASYPGDAIYNEQF
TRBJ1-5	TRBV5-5	ASSFTESNQPQH
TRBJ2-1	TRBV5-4	ASSLGGGSYNEQF
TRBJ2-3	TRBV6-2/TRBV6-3	ASSPDSPRDTQY
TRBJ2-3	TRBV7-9	ASSPSGGTQY
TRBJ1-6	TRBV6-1	ASSARPMGRSYNSPLH
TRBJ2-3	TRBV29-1	SVEEGAGADTQY
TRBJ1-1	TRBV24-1	ATSDPGQREAF
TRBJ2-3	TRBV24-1	ATSDLKTASTDTQY
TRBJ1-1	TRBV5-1	ASSLPGTGDTEAF
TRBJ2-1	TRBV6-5	ASRETGDPYNEQF
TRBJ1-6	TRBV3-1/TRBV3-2	ASSQLPGSYNSPLH
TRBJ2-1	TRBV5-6	ASSLGLAGGGHEQF
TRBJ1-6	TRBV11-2	ASSDPGQGNSPLH
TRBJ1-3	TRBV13	ASSLVGESRLSGNTIY
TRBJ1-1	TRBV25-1	ASSWGQNTEAF
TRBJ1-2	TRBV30	AWSVQGSGGYT
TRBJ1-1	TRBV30	AWILKGAGTEAF
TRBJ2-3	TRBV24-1	ATSGTGGAFTDTQY
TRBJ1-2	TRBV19	ASSIDGGEYGYT
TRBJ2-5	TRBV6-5	ASSSGTGGTQY
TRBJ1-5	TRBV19	ASSRGTGGQPQH
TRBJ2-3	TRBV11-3	ASSWAGVADTQY
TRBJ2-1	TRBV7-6	ASSPSGAYGEQF
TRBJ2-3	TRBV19	ASSSEGVSTDTQY
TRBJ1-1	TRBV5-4	ASSVPGQLNTEAF
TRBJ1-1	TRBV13	ASRVANTEAF
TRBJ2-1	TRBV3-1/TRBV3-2	ASRPPTSGGTNEQF
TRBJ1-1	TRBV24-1	ATSATGTEAF
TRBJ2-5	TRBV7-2	ASSSGDRGPQETQY